Following are 21 T cell receptor beta chains from one sample sequenced in a study of T-cell reconstitution after alpha-beta-depleted transplantation in children. The authors prepared the TCRbeta library with unique molecular identifiers. Each CDR3 protein gets one entry after TCRdb re-called the PCR reads with MiXCR. The table has 500,000 to 600,000 distinct CDR3 sequences, approximately 30% seen once; the top ten hold around 2.4%. Specimen: PBMCs from the stem cell graft donor, collected from the stem cell graft. Receptor source: a human donor who donated a stem cell graft to a child with aplastic anemia.

J is TRBJ1-5 and V is TRBV20-1; tentative D call: TRBD1 (6 bases). Trimming pared 6 bases from V and 5 bases from J, leaving 17 bases between. CDR1 and CDR2 (germline): DFQATT, SNEGSKA (reference sequence). This CDR3 has 14 residues. CDR3 DNA sequence: TGCAGTGCAAAGGGGGGTTCGGGCTATCAGCCCCAGCATTTT. Its translation is CSAKGGSGYQPQHF.

The CDR3 loop reads CASSWDSKGTEAFF. CDR3 DNA sequence: TGTGCCAGCAGCTGGGACAGCAAAGGGACTGAAGCTTTCTTT. The J gene is TRBJ1-1, the V gene TRBV5-4, with TRBD1 matching over 7 bases. CDR3 length: 14 residues. Germline assignment: CDR1 SGHNT and CDR2 YYREEE (reference sequence). V was clipped by 3 bases and J by 5 bases; unmatched bases: 7.

This clonotype came up a few times. The chain recombines TRBV6-2 or TRBV6-3 with TRBJ1-5; the D is unclear. Trimming removed 0 bases from V and 5 bases from J, with 8 bases in between. The germline V gene has CDR1 MNHEY and CDR2 SVGEGT. The CDR3 has 14 residues. The CDR3 DNA sequence: TGTGCCAGCAGTTACTCTCTAAGCTATCAGCCCCAGCATTTT. As protein: CASSYSLSYQPQHF.

The V call is TRBV12-3 or TRBV12-4, the J call TRBJ2-2; D remains unclear. V was pared by 7 bases and J by 1 base, with 16 bases between. The length of the CDR3 is 16 residues. The CDR3 here is CASNRIWPMNTGELFF. The DNA for the CDR3 is TGTGCCAGCAACCGAATTTGGCCGATGAACACCGGGGAGCTGTTTTTT.

This clonotype was observed once. The chain employs TRBV12-3 or TRBV12-4 and TRBJ1-1; no clear D gene. Between the trimmed V and J ends, which lost 5 bases and 3 bases, there was a span of 13 bases. This CDR3 region has 14 residues. This CDR3 is CASSPSGRYTEAFF. The CDR3 nucleotides read TGTGCCAGCAGTCCATCAGGACGATACACTGAAGCTTTCTTT.

J is TRBJ2-2 and V is TRBV5-4, with D possibly TRBD2 on 5 matching bases. Trimming pared 3 bases from V and 5 bases from J, leaving 14 bases between. Germline loops: CDR1 SGHNT, CDR2 YYREEE (reference sequence). The CDR3 totals 15 residues. The CDR3 coding sequence is TGTGCCAGCAGCTCCGGACTGGTCGGGACCGGGGAGCTGTTTTTT. It specifies CASSSGLVGTGELFF.

The chain employs TRBV6-2 or TRBV6-3 and TRBJ2-5, with D perhaps matching TRBD2 (5 bases). The CDR3 extends over 15 amino acids. CDR1 is MNHEY and CDR2 is SVGEGT in the germline V gene. V lost 6 bases and J lost 0, with 14 bases in between. In nucleotides, the CDR3 is TGTGCCAGCAGACGACAACTAGATTACCAAGAGACCCAGTACTTC. Protein sequence: CASRRQLDYQETQYF.

This rearrangement joins TRBV5-8 to TRBJ1-2; TRBD1 is a possible D gene (6 bases). The V gene lost 4 bases and the J gene lost 1 base, with 14 bases spanning the gap. Germline lookup yields CDR1 SGHTS and CDR2 YDEGEE. The CDR3 covers 15 residues. CDR3 nucleotide sequence: TGTGCCAGCAGCCCTCACAGGGCGTTTAACTATGGCTACACCTTC. Translation gives CASSPHRAFNYGYTF.

This clonotype was observed a handful of times. V usage is TRBV20-1 and J usage is TRBJ2-2, with 7 positions matching TRBD2. The V gene end was trimmed by 1 base and the J gene end by 7 bases; junction bases not matched to a gene: 6. Germline V lookup: CDR1 DFQATT, CDR2 SNEGSKA (reference sequence). CDR3 length equals 14 residues. CDR3 nucleotides: TGCAGTGCTAGAGGGCGGGAGAAAATCGGGGAGCTGTTTTTT. Its protein is CSARGREKIGELFF.

This clonotype has just a few counts. The rearrangement uses TRBV5-1 and TRBJ1-2; TRBD1 agrees at 8 bases. The CDR3 has 15 residues. Germline lookup yields CDR1 SGHRS and CDR2 YFSETQ. V lost 4 bases to trimming and J lost 3 bases; unmatched junction nucleotides: 8. DNA of the CDR3: TGCGCCAGCAGCGTCGCAGGGGGCGCGGACTATGGCTACACCTTC. Translated: CASSVAGGADYGYTF.

The J gene is TRBJ1-2, the V gene TRBV6-1; D not resolved. V was trimmed by 2 bases and J by 4 bases, leaving 11 bases between them. This CDR3 region has 14 residues. Germline V CDR1 and CDR2: MNHNS, SASEGT. The DNA for the CDR3 is TGTGCCAGCAGTGAATCCCGGGCAGCCTATGGCTACACCTTC. Its translation is CASSESRAAYGYTF.

In this sample, this clonotype turned up a few times. The chain employs TRBV12-3 or TRBV12-4 and TRBJ2-5; 10 bases are a match to TRBD2. With V trimmed by 11 bases and J by 4 bases, 10 bases remained unmatched. The CDR3 has 14 amino acids. The CDR3 DNA is TGTGCCTGCCAACTACTAGCGGGGACAGAGACCCAGTACTTC. Its protein is CACQLLAGTETQYF.

The CDR3 reads CASSLGTGSVTGELFF. The CDR3 coding sequence is TGTGCCAGCAGCCTAGGGACAGGAAGTGTCACCGGGGAGCTGTTTTTT. The chain has TRBV5-4 and TRBJ2-2, with 8 bases fitting TRBD1. Germline lookup yields CDR1 SGHNT and CDR2 YYREEE (reference sequence). The CDR3 length is 16 residues. V was pared by 4 bases and J by 4 bases, with 9 bases of the junction left unmatched.

This CDR3 reads CASSALAGGQGNEQFF. Written as DNA, the CDR3 is TGTGCCAGCAGTGCCTTAGCGGGAGGGCAGGGCAATGAGCAGTTCTTC. This chain joins TRBV6-2 or TRBV6-3 and TRBJ2-1; TRBD2 matches 11 bases. There are 16 residues in the CDR3. The ends lost 5 bases at V and 6 bases at J; junction bases unmatched: 9. Looked up from germline, CDR1 is MNHEY and CDR2 is SVGEGT.

The table lists this clonotype with a few counts. V gene TRBV6-5 combines with J gene TRBJ1-2, with D perhaps matching TRBD1 (6 bases). This CDR3 contains 16 residues. V shed 0 bases and J shed 8 bases, with 19 bases lying between them. From germline, CDR1 is MNHEY and CDR2 SVGAGI. Here the CDR3 reads CASSYSLSQQGKGYTF. The DNA for the CDR3 is TGTGCCAGCAGTTACTCTTTATCTCAACAGGGAAAAGGCTACACCTTC.

This clonotype has just a few counts. J is TRBJ2-1 and V is TRBV20-1; 8 positions match TRBD2. The CDR3 runs 13 residues. V was pared by 7 bases and J by 8 bases, with 10 bases of the junction left unmatched. Germline V gene lookup returns CDR1 DFQATT and CDR2 SNEGSKA (reference sequence). CDR3 in DNA: TGCAGTGGAAGAAGCGGGAGAGGCGATGAGCAGTTCTTC. It codes for CSGRSGRGDEQFF.

The chain carries TRBV20-1 and TRBJ2-1; 10 bases agree with TRBD2. Germline trimming cut 0 bases from V and 6 bases from J; bases unmatched to any gene: 8. From germline, CDR1 is DFQATT and CDR2 SNEGSKA (reference sequence). This CDR3 has 16 amino acids. This CDR3 is CSARDLAGASSNEQFF. The CDR3 coding sequence is TGCAGTGCTAGAGATCTAGCGGGAGCCTCTTCCAATGAGCAGTTCTTC.

V usage is TRBV5-6 and J usage is TRBJ2-7, with 12 bases aligning to TRBD2. From germline, CDR1 is SGHDT and CDR2 YYEEEE. V gave up 2 bases and J gave up 8 bases; unmatched junction bases: 2. The CDR3 runs 13 residues. CDR3: CASSLLAGGKQYF. Written as DNA, the CDR3 is TGTGCCAGCAGCTTACTAGCGGGAGGTAAGCAGTACTTC.

The gene calls are TRBV29-1 and TRBJ1-2; the D is unclear. Germline-derived CDR1 and CDR2 are SQVTM and ANQGSEA. The V gene lost 3 bases and the J gene lost 4 bases, with 9 bases spanning the gap. The CDR3 runs to 12 residues. CDR3 in DNA: TGCAGCGTTGATCCTTGGTCCTATGGCTACACCTTC. This gives the protein CSVDPWSYGYTF.

The genes are TRBV5-6 and TRBJ1-1; D may be TRBD1 (5 bases). This CDR3 comprises 14 residues. V gave up 4 bases and J gave up 2 bases, with 12 bases separating them. The germline gives CDR1 SGHDT, CDR2 YYEEEE. CDR3 amino acids: CASSDAGGNTEAFF. The DNA for the CDR3 is TGTGCCAGCAGCGATGCCGGGGGAAACACTGAAGCTTTCTTT.

The CDR3 nucleotides read TGTGCCACCAAAAGAGCCGAGGTTGGCAATCAGCCCCAGCATTTT. Its protein is CATKRAEVGNQPQHF. The chain recombines TRBV12-3 or TRBV12-4 with TRBJ1-5; D is undetermined. The CDR3 consists of 15 residues. V lost 10 bases to trimming and J lost 2 bases, with 18 bases between them.